The rows below give T cell receptor beta chains drawn from one sample of a study of T cell repertoires in cytomegalovirus infection. TCRdb fed the reads into MiXCR, producing one record per CDR3 protein. The repertoire consists of hundreds of thousands of distinct CDR3 sequences, with around a third occurring once and the leading ten covering around an eighth. These TCRs are of unknown antigen specificity. This specimen consisted of cultured CD8+ T cells from PBMCs, obtained from culture after CMV antigen stimulation. The source of these receptors is a human donor in good health (CMV status not recorded). Some clones in this sample may be carry-over from other donors' samples. Each CDR3 is given with its conserved first and last residue. The D gene is left open where the match is weak. Size values are once, few and many counts, or a class for expanded clones, and some rows have none.

CSANSHGNSPLHF	TGCAGTGCCAATTCGCACGGGAATTCACCCCTCCACTTT	TRBV20-1	TRBJ1-6	13	NA	NA
CASSLAVGGLVNSPLHF	TGTGCCAGCAGCTTAGCGGTCGGGGGGCTTGTCAATTCACCCCTCCACTTT	TRBV7-6	TRBJ1-6	17	many	NA
CASSIRAGDTGELFF	TGTGCCAGTAGTATTCGGGCAGGGGACACCGGGGAGCTGTTTTTT	TRBV19	TRBJ2-2	15	few	NA
CASSSGGTGELFF	TGTGCCAGCTCAAGCGGGGGAACAGGGGAGCTGTTTTTT	TRBV27	TRBJ2-2	13	many	TRBD2
CASIPRADEQYF	TGTGCCAGCATACCCAGGGCCGACGAGCAGTACTTC	TRBV2	TRBJ2-7	12	NA	NA
CASSGPVTDTQYF	TGTGCCAGCAGTGGACCGGTCACAGATACGCAGTATTTT	TRBV12-3/TRBV12-4	TRBJ2-3	13	once	NA
CASSEENSYSPLHF	TGTGCCAGCAGTGAAGAGAACAGTTATTCACCCCTCCACTTT	TRBV6-1	TRBJ1-6	14	NA	NA
CASSDRRTEMNTEAFF	TGTGCCAGCAGCGACCGTCGGACGGAAATGAACACTGAAGCTTTCTTT	TRBV9	TRBJ1-1	16	NA	NA
CASSEELASGLTDTQYF	TGTGCCAGCAGTGAAGAATTGGCTAGCGGACTCACAGATACGCAGTATTTT	TRBV2	TRBJ2-3	17	NA	TRBD2
CASSQGGQYSNQPQHF	TGCGCCAGCAGCCAAGGCGGACAGTATAGCAATCAGCCCCAGCATTTT	TRBV4-1	TRBJ1-5	16	NA	NA
CASSESGWPVSFF	TGTGCCAGCAGCGAATCCGGGTGGCCCGTTTCTTTCTTT	TRBV7-9	TRBJ1-1	13	NA	NA
CASSPEGATDTQYF	TGTGCCAGCTCACCGGAGGGAGCCACAGATACGCAGTATTTT	TRBV18	TRBJ2-3	14	NA	NA
CASSGAEFPINYGYTF	TGTGCCAGTAGTGGGGCAGAGTTCCCGATTAACTATGGCTACACCTTC	TRBV19	TRBJ1-2	16	NA	NA
CSARLSGVYEQYF	TGCAGTGCTCGACTTAGCGGGGTCTACGAGCAGTACTTC	TRBV20-1	TRBJ2-7	13	NA	TRBD2
CASSGTSGGEQFF	TGTGCCAGCTCCGGGACTAGCGGGGGTGAGCAGTTCTTC	TRBV27	TRBJ2-1	13	few	TRBD2
CASSQDRGPDGYTF	TGCGCCAGCAGCCAAGATCGGGGACCGGATGGCTACACCTTC	TRBV4-1	TRBJ1-2	14	NA	NA
CASSLKSDRANSPLHF	TGCGCCAGCAGCCTGAAATCGGACAGGGCTAATTCACCCCTCCACTTT	TRBV4-1	TRBJ1-6	16	once	TRBD1
CATHTGKGNQPQHF	TGTGCCACTCATACAGGGAAAGGCAATCAGCCCCAGCATTTT	TRBV10-3	TRBJ1-5	14	NA	NA
CASSIEPSTVYQPQHF	TGTGCCAGTAGTATAGAACCATCGACGGTGTATCAGCCCCAGCATTTT	TRBV19	TRBJ1-5	16	NA	NA
CASSYFRGSRPEAFF	TGTGCCAGCAGTTATTTTAGGGGCTCTCGTCCTGAAGCTTTCTTT	TRBV6-2/TRBV6-3	TRBJ1-1	15	few	NA
CASSSYPGTGAPGTEAFF	TGTGCCAGCAGCTCCTACCCCGGGACAGGGGCTCCGGGGACTGAAGCTTTCTTT	TRBV7-3	TRBJ1-1	18	few	TRBD1
CASSYEEDRGEWNQPQHF	TGTGCCAGCAGTTACGAAGAGGACAGGGGTGAATGGAATCAGCCCCAGCATTTT	TRBV6-2/TRBV6-3	TRBJ1-5	18	few	TRBD1
CASSRVGRSYNSPLHF	TGTGCCAGCAGCCGGGTTGGACGGTCCTATAATTCACCCCTCCACTTT	TRBV5-3	TRBJ1-6	16	NA	NA
CASSPVGSTDTQYF	TGCGCCAGCAGCCCCGTAGGTAGCACAGATACGCAGTATTTT	TRBV4-1	TRBJ2-3	14	NA	NA
CASSPRDSATNEKLFF	TGTGCCAGCAGCCCTAGGGACAGTGCAACTAATGAAAAACTGTTTTTT	TRBV7-1	TRBJ1-4	16	NA	TRBD1
CASSLYEQYF	TGTGCCAGCAGCCTCTACGAGCAGTACTTC	TRBV6-1	TRBJ2-7	10	many	NA
CASSWGDRGLTGELFF	TGTGCCAGCAGTTGGGGGGACAGGGGGTTAACCGGGGAGCTGTTTTTT	TRBV27	TRBJ2-2	16	few	TRBD1
CASSLKARGGDTQYF	TGTGCCAGCAGTTTAAAAGCCCGGGGTGGAGATACGCAGTATTTT	TRBV27	TRBJ2-3	15	NA	NA